These T cell receptor beta chains were read from a single sample in a study of T cell responses to AZD1222 COVID-19 vaccine. Assay: immunoSEQ multiplex PCR; the TCRdb copy retains only in-frame clones and omits some. The sample includes 100,000 to 150,000 clones, 85% to 90% of them seen just once. Material: peripheral blood, obtained on day 0 of AZD1222 vaccination. The receptors were sampled from an adult in good health. Both conserved end residues are part of each CDR3. The D gene is left open where the match is weak. The listing skips clone size in some rows; elsewhere it reads once, few, many or a size class.

>NA|TRBJ1-1|NA|TRBV7-3
TGTGCCAGCAGCCTAGGAGGGAGGGGAGCTGAAGCTTTCTTT
CASSLGGRGAEAFF
>NA|TRBJ2-2|NA|TRBV19
TGTGCCAGCAAACCTGGGGAAGTCCGGGCCGGGGAGCTGTTTTTT
CASKPGEVRAGELFF
>NA|TRBJ1-2|NA|TRBV18
TGTGCCAGCTCACCCCAGGGCTACTATGGCTACACCTTC
CASSPQGYYGYTF
>NA|TRBJ2-1|NA|TRBV5-8
TGTGCCAACCCCGGGGGTTTTCCCTACAATGAGCAGTTCTTC
CANPGGFPYNEQFF
>NA|TRBJ2-5|TRBD1|TRBV6-5
TGTGCCAGCAGCCCAGGGGGCCAGACCCAGTACTTC
CASSPGGQTQYF
>NA|TRBJ1-1|NA|TRBV6-6
TGTGCCAGCAGCTACCACCCCCCCAGGGCTCAATTTGGGTCCACTGAAGCTTTCTTT
CASSYHPPRAQFGSTEAFF
>NA|TRBJ1-4|NA|TRBV2
TGTGCCAGCAGTCCAGATAATGAAAAACTGTTTTTT
CASSPDNEKLFF
>NA|TRBJ2-2|NA|TRBV2
TGTGCCAGCAGTGAAAAAGCCCCTTTGAACACCGGGGAGCTGTTTTTT
CASSEKAPLNTGELFF
>NA|TRBJ2-5|TRBD1|TRBV4-2
TGTGCCAGCAGTCCCGGGACAGGGGGAACAGAGACCCAGTACTTC
CASSPGTGGTETQYF
>NA|TRBJ2-2|NA|TRBV10-3
TGTGCCATCAGCGAACAACCGAACACCGGGGAGCTGTTTTTT
CAISEQPNTGELFF
>NA|TRBJ1-4|NA|TRBV7-2
TGTGCCAGCAGCTCGCGCCGGGGAGGCAGTGAAAAACTGTTTTTT
CASSSRRGGSEKLFF
>NA|TRBJ1-2|NA|TRBV6-5
TGTGCCAGCAGTCCGACTGTCAGGGACTATGGCTACACCTTC
CASSPTVRDYGYTF
>NA|TRBJ1-2|TRBD1|TRBV5-1
TGCGCCAGCAGCGTTGGGACAGGCCTTCTTGGTGGCTACACCTTC
CASSVGTGLLGGYTF
>few|TRBJ2-2|NA|TRBV14
TGTGCCAGCAGCCAACAACAGGACACCGGGGAGCTGTTTTTT
CASSQQQDTGELFF
>NA|TRBJ2-1|NA|TRBV24-1
TGTGCCACCAGTGATCCAGGGGCCCCTAACCACAATGAGCAGTTCTTC
CATSDPGAPNHNEQFF
>NA|TRBJ1-5|TRBD1|TRBV2
TGTGCCAGCAGTGCCCCAGGGGGCACGAGCAATCAGCCCCAGCATTTT
CASSAPGGTSNQPQHF
>NA|TRBJ1-1|NA|TRBV5-8
TGTGCCAGCAGCTTGGAACGGGGCTGGAACACTGAAGCTTTCTTT
CASSLERGWNTEAFF
>NA|TRBJ2-1|TRBD2|TRBV20-1
TGCAGTGCTAGTGAGCGGGGGGGCCGCAATGAGCAGTTCTTC
CSASERGGRNEQFF
>NA|TRBJ2-6|NA|TRBV25-1
TGTGCCAGCAGTCCTGGGGCCAACGTCCTGACTTTC
CASSPGANVLTF
>NA|TRBJ2-2|TRBD2|TRBV5-4
TGTGCCAGCAGCTTGGATCTAGCGGGAGTCGGGGAGCTGTTTTTT
CASSLDLAGVGELFF
>once|TRBJ2-3|NA|TRBV2
TGTGCCAGCAGTGTGTCTAGCACACCTAGCACAGATACGCAGTATTTT
CASSVSSTPSTDTQYF
>NA|TRBJ1-6|NA|TRBV5-6
TGTGCCAGCAGCTTCTGGTCTTCACCCCTCCACTTT
CASSFWSSPLHF
>NA|TRBJ1-6|TRBD1|TRBV7-9
TGTGCCAGCAGCCACGGACAGGATAGGTCACCCCTCCACTTT
CASSHGQDRSPLHF
>NA|TRBJ2-5|TRBD1|TRBV7-9
TGTGCCAGCAGCCAAGGAGGGACAGGATTTCAAGAGACCCAGTACTTC
CASSQGGTGFQETQYF